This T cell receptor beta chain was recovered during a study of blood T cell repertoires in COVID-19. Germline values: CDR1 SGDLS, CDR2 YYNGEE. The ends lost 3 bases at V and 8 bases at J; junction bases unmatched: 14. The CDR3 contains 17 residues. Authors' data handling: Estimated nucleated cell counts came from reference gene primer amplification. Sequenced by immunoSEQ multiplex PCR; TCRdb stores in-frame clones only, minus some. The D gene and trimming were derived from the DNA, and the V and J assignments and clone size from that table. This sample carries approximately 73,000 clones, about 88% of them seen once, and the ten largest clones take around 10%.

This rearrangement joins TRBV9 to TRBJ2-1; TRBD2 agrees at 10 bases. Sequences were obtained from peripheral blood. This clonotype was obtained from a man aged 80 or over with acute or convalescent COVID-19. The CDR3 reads CASSANYSGLARYEQFF. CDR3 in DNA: TGTGCCAGCAGCGCCAACTACTCGGGACTAGCGAGATATGAGCAGTTCTTC.